The 8 T cell receptor beta chains listed next were all sequenced from one sample in a study of PD-1 blockade in classical Hodgkin lymphoma. In every patient, relapse followed autologous stem cell transplantation, while exposure to brentuximab vedotin differed. Clones were read by immunoSEQ multiplex PCR, and TCRdb kept only the in-frame ones, dropping some. The sample has about 27,000 clones, approximately 72% seen once. The sequences come from peripheral blood mononuclear cells (PBMCs), collected before the second cycle of nivolumab. These TCRs come from a human donor with classical Hodgkin lymphoma.

This rearrangement joins TRBV27 to TRBJ2-7; 8 bases fit TRBD2. V trimming: 4 bases; J trimming: 3 bases; junction bases outside the gene matches: 5. This CDR3 region has 14 residues. Germline lookup yields CDR1 MNHEY and CDR2 SMNVEV (reference sequence). CDR3 nucleotide sequence: TGTGCCAGCAGTTCACGGGGGGGACTCTACGAGCAGTACTTC. Translating gives CASSSRGGLYEQYF.

This chain connects TRBV5-6 to TRBJ2-3; 12 bases are shared with TRBD2. J lost 0 bases, V lost 3 bases, and 8 bases had no gene match. CDR3 size: 18 residues. Germline V gene sequence: CDR1 SGHDT, CDR2 YYEEEE. The CDR3 coding sequence is TGTGCCAGCAGCTCCGGGACTAGCGGGTGGCTGAGCACAGATACGCAGTATTTT. This gives the protein CASSSGTSGWLSTDTQYF.

This clone was counted between two and nine times. This chain links TRBV6-5 with TRBJ1-6, with 9 bases identical to TRBD1. The length of the CDR3 is 14 residues. The V gene's germline CDR1 is MNHEY and CDR2 SVGAGI. V shed 7 bases, J shed 14 bases, and the junction held 12 bases outside the gene matches. CDR3 amino acids: CASTGQGRGRALHF. The CDR3 nucleotides read TGTGCCAGCACCGGACAGGGGAGGGGTAGGGCCCTCCACTTT.

The chain is built from TRBV9 and TRBJ1-1; D might be TRBD1 (5 bases). Trimming stripped 1 base from V and 3 bases from J, with 10 bases between. There are 14 residues in the CDR3. In germline, CDR1 is SGDLS, CDR2 YYNGEE. The CDR3 spells CASSVRGDDTEAFF. The CDR3 nucleotides read TGTGCCAGCAGCGTACGGGGGGATGACACTGAAGCTTTCTTT.

The V and J genes are TRBV7-9 and TRBJ1-4; D remains ambiguous. V dropped 5 bases and J dropped 3 bases, with 10 bases sitting between them. The germline gives CDR1 SEHNR, CDR2 FQNEAQ (reference sequence). CDR3 length equals 14 residues. The CDR3 region has the DNA TGTGCCAGCAGCGCTCCTCCGGCTAATGAAAAACTGTTTTTT. Protein product: CASSAPPANEKLFF. Drawing the rest from reference TRBV7-9 and TRBJ1-4, the complete variable domain is DTGVSQNPRHKITKRGQNVTFRCDPISEHNRLYWYRQTLGQGPEFLTYFQNEAQLEKSRLLSDRFSAERPKGSFSTLEIQRTEQGDSAMYLCASSAPPANEKLFFGSGTQLSVL.

On this clone: Germline and junction disagree at one end, which may indicate a read error. This chain uses TRBV28 with TRBJ1-1; D perhaps matches TRBD1 (6 bases). The CDR3 is 15 residues long. Germline V lookup: CDR1 MDHEN, CDR2 SYDVKM. CDR3 sequence reads: CASSVGGRVNNEAFF. The CDR3 DNA reads TGTGCCAGCAGTGTCGGGGGCAGGGTAAACAATGAAGCTTTCTTT.

The chain uses TRBV9 and TRBJ2-2, with a possible D match to TRBD1 (6 bases). Germline values: CDR1 SGDLS, CDR2 YYNGEE. The CDR3 is 14 residues long. V was pared by 4 bases and J by 1 base, with 8 bases between. CDR3 protein: CASSLTGNTGELFF. DNA for the CDR3: TGTGCCAGCAGCTTGACAGGGAACACCGGGGAGCTGTTTTTT.

This chain links TRBV5-1 with TRBJ2-5; possible D gene TRBD2, 7 bases. The germline V gene encodes CDR1 SGHRS and CDR2 YFSETQ. The length of the CDR3 is 16 residues. Deletions cut 0 bases from V and 4 bases from J, with 16 bases between. DNA for the CDR3: TGCGCCAGCAGCTTGGATCCCCCAGGGGAGGGAGAGACCCAGTACTTC. Translation: CASSLDPPGEGETQYF. Complete variable domain (other parts from reference TRBV5-1 and TRBJ2-5): KAGVTQTPRYLIKTRGQQVTLSCSPISGHRSVSWYQQTPGQGLQFLFEYFSETQRNKGNFPGRFSGRQFSNSRSEMNVSTLELGDSALYLCASSLDPPGEGETQYFGPGTRLLVL.